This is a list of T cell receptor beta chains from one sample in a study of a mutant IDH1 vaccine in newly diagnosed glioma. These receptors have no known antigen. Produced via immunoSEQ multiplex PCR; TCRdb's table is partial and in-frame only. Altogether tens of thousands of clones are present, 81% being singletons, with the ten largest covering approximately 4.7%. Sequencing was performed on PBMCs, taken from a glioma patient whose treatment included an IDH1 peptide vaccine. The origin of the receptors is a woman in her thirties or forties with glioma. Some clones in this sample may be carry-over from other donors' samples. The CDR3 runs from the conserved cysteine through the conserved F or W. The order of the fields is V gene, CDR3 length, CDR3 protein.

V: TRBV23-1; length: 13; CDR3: CASSRRRNQPQHF
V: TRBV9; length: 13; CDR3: CASSVRGVVSYTF
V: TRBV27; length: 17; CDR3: CASSLWVTESSYNEQFF
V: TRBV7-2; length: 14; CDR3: CASSLVVDTGGYTF
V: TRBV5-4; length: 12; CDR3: CASSSQNSPLHF
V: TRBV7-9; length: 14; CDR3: CASSPGQGADGYTF
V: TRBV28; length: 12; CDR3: CASSLNWEKAFF
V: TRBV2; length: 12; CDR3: CASMGGNQPQHF
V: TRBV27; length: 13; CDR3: CASSWGSIYEQYF
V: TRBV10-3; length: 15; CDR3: CAISRGTSGSYEQYF
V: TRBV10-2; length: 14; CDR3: CASSEWTGFNEQFF
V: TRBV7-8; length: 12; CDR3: CASSSLRAEAFF
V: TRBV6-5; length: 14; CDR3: CASSYGGTNTEAFF
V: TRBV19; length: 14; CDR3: CASSIDAVGNTIYF
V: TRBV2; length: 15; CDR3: CASREQGATNEKLFF
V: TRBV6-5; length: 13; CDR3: CASTDRGNYGYTF
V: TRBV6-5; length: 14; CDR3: CASSYPGSIGELFF
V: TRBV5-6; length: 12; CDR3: CASSVTGQPQHF
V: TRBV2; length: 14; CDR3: CAFRSGQANEKLFF
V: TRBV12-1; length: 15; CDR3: CASSFRDRGYQPQHF
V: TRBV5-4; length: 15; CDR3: CASSSRSPNTGELFF